This T cell receptor (beta chain) was found in a study of T-cell reconstitution after alpha-beta-depleted transplantation in children. Preparation of the TCRbeta library was carried out with unique molecular identifiers. TCRdb re-derived calls from the PCR reads in MiXCR, one entry per CDR3 protein. The sample carries 600,000 to 700,000 distinct CDR3 sequences, approximately 16% recorded once. Specimen: PBMCs from the stem cell graft donor, collected from the stem cell graft. The sequence was collected from a human donor who donated a stem cell graft to a child with acute myeloid leukemia.

CDR3 bases: TGTGCCAGCAGCATAAGACTAGCGGGTGGGGTGGATACGCAGTATTTT. This codes for CASSIRLAGGVDTQYF. The chain has TRBV7-2 and TRBJ2-3, with 10 bases matching TRBD2. Germline V gene data show CDR1 as SGHTA and CDR2 as FQGNSA. V gave up 5 bases and J gave up 6 bases; unmatched junction bases: 11. CDR3 length equals 16 residues.